A single sample gave rise to the 23 T cell receptor beta chains below, sequenced in a study of blood T cell repertoires in COVID-19. The method was immunoSEQ multiplex PCR; TCRdb's version includes in-frame clones alone and lacks a portion of them. This sample has about 380,000 clones, with roughly 91% found just once. The sequenced material came from PBMCs or T cells enriched from blood (not recorded which). The receptors come from a woman under 30 who had recovered from COVID-19.

This sequence joins TRBV3-1 (or the pseudogene TRBV3-2) and TRBJ2-1, with no clear D. CDR1 and CDR2 (germline): LGHDT, YNNKEL (reference sequence). V was clipped by 4 bases and J by 3 bases, with 7 bases between them. There are 13 residues in the CDR3. CDR3 DNA sequence: TGTGCCAGCAGCCCTTACAGCTACAATGAGCAGTTCTTC. Encoded protein: CASSPYSYNEQFF.

J is TRBJ1-5 and V is TRBV19; D uncertain. V lost 1 base, J lost 7 bases, and 14 bases lay in between. Germline CDR1 reads LNHDA; CDR2 reads SQIVND (reference sequence). This CDR3 is built from 15 residues. CDR3 residues: CASSIGGGRGQPQHF. Here the CDR3 DNA reads TGTGCCAGTAGTATAGGTGGAGGGAGAGGGCAGCCCCAGCATTTT.

The chain recombines TRBV20-1 with TRBJ1-1, with 7 positions matching TRBD1. In germline, CDR1 is DFQATT, CDR2 SNEGSKA (reference sequence). There are 14 residues in the CDR3. After removal of 3 bases from V and 3 bases from J, the junction contained 7 bases not matched to a gene. The CDR3 loop reads CSASRGGMDTEAFF. The CDR3 nucleotides read TGCAGTGCTAGTCGAGGGGGCATGGACACTGAAGCTTTCTTT.

V is TRBV6-5 and J is TRBJ2-1; 8 bases are a match to TRBD2. Trimming removed 6 bases from V and 0 bases from J; junction bases left unmatched: 4. Germline lookup yields CDR1 MNHEY and CDR2 SVGAGI. There are 15 residues in the CDR3. Here the CDR3 reads CASSRGGSSYNEQFF. The CDR3 DNA follows: TGTGCCAGCAGCCGGGGGGGAAGCTCCTACAATGAGCAGTTCTTC.

The genes are TRBV9 and TRBJ1-5; D remains ambiguous. CDR1 and CDR2 (germline): SGDLS, YYNGEE. The V and J ends lost 3 bases and 9 bases respectively, with 13 bases between them. The CDR3 loop spans 13 amino acids. CDR3 loop: CASSAHSSGPQHF. CDR3 nucleotides: TGTGCCAGCAGCGCCCATTCTTCGGGGCCCCAGCATTTT.

The chain employs TRBV28 and TRBJ1-1; 7 bases are a match to TRBD1. V lost 1 base to trimming and J lost 7 bases; unmatched junction nucleotides: 12. The CDR3 covers 16 residues. Looked up from germline, CDR1 is MDHEN and CDR2 is SYDVKM. CDR3 nucleotide sequence: TGTGCCAGCAGTTTATTTTACAGGGGACAGAGGGATGAAGCTTTCTTT. It encodes CASSLFYRGQRDEAFF.

This clone has a handful of counts. The V and J genes are TRBV9 and TRBJ1-2, with 8 bases lining up with TRBD1. The V segment lost 4 bases and the J segment 5 bases; nucleotides outside the gene matches: 7. CDR1 is SGDLS and CDR2 is YYNGEE in the germline V gene. The CDR3 is made up of 14 amino acids. The CDR3 DNA reads TGTGCCAGCAGCTCCGGACAGGGTGATTATGGCTACACCTTC. Translation: CASSSGQGDYGYTF.

The chain combines TRBV19 with TRBJ2-1, with 11 nucleotides matching TRBD1. Germline CDR1 reads LNHDA; CDR2 reads SQIVND (reference sequence). V lost 3 bases and J lost 6; bases outside the gene matches: 4. The CDR3 contains 15 residues. CDR3 residues: CASSMGQGVFNEQFF. CDR3 in DNA: TGTGCCAGTAGTATGGGACAGGGGGTCTTCAATGAGCAGTTCTTC.

Points on this clone: Different DNA sequences within this sample yield the same CDR3. For the CDR3, the DNA is TGTGCCAGCAGCCCATGGGGAGGGGGTCTAAGCGGGGAAAATTCACCCCTCCACTTT. Its protein product is CASSPWGGGLSGENSPLHF. The chain uses TRBV3-1 (or the pseudogene TRBV3-2) and TRBJ1-6, with D maybe TRBD1 (6 bases). Trimming took off 4 bases at V and 7 bases at J, with 26 bases between the two ends. Germline V gene sequence: CDR1 LGHDT, CDR2 YNNKEL (reference sequence). This CDR3 is built from 19 residues.

The chain carries TRBV27 and TRBJ2-1; 9 nucleotides line up with TRBD1. The trim removed 2 bases at V and 9 bases at J, leaving 11 bases unmatched. The CDR3 is made up of 16 amino acids. CDR1 is MNHEY and CDR2 is SMNVEV in the germline V gene (reference sequence). The CDR3 region has the DNA TGTGCCAGCAGTTTAAAACAGGGGGCCCCTAGGGGTGAGCAGTTCTTC. Translation gives CASSLKQGAPRGEQFF.

This clone came up a few times. The rearrangement uses TRBV15 and TRBJ2-7; no clear D gene. Per germline, CDR1 LNHNV and CDR2 YYDKDF (reference sequence). There are 13 residues in the CDR3. V was cut by 2 bases and J by 0 bases, with 5 bases left in between. CDR3 DNA sequence: TGTGCCACCAGCAGATCAGACTCCTACGAGCAGTACTTC. Encoded protein: CATSRSDSYEQYF.

This chain's CDR3 is CASSLGPSGVGTQYF. In nucleotides, the CDR3 is TGTGCCAGCAGCTTGGGGCCTAGCGGGGTGGGGACCCAGTACTTC. The rearrangement uses TRBV5-6 and TRBJ2-5; 9 bases are a match to TRBD2. The J segment lost 7 bases and the V segment lost 0 bases, leaving 7 bases of the junction unmatched. Germline values: CDR1 SGHDT, CDR2 YYEEEE. The CDR3 spans 15 residues.

This sequence joins TRBV27 and TRBJ1-6, with D possibly being TRBD1 (6 bases). Between the trimmed V and J ends, which lost 7 bases and 6 bases, there was a span of 13 bases. CDR1 and CDR2 (germline): MNHEY, SMNVEV (reference sequence). The CDR3 totals 14 residues. CDR3 sequence (DNA): TGTGCCAGCAAAAAAGGACAGAGTAATTCACCCCTCCACTTT. Its protein is CASKKGQSNSPLHF.

This rearrangement joins TRBV30 to TRBJ1-2; 9 nucleotides match TRBD1. The CDR3 has 14 amino acids. With 5 bases clipped from V and 4 bases from J, the junction kept 8 bases outside the gene matches. Germline V lookup: CDR1 GTSNPN, CDR2 SVGIG (reference sequence). The CDR3 region has the DNA TGTGCCTGGTTAGCCGAGACAGGGGGCTATGGCTACACCTTC. It translates to CAWLAETGGYGYTF.

The chain is built from TRBV7-9 and TRBJ2-5; 9 bases align to TRBD1. J gave up 7 bases and V 10 bases, and 7 bases lay outside the gene matches. The germline gives CDR1 SEHNR, CDR2 FQNEAQ (reference sequence). CDR3 size: 12 residues. The CDR3: CATQGAEGTQYF. The CDR3 DNA sequence: TGTGCCACACAGGGGGCTGAGGGGACCCAGTACTTC.

The chain has TRBV6-5 and TRBJ1-2; TRBD1 matches at 11 bases. This CDR3 spans 15 amino acids. Per the germline V gene, CDR1 is MNHEY and CDR2 is SVGAGI. With V trimmed by 10 bases and J by 8 bases, 15 bases remained unmatched. CDR3 nucleotide sequence: TGTGCCACCCGAGGACAGGGGGCGGTCATAAAGGGCTACACCTTC. Translated: CATRGQGAVIKGYTF.

J is TRBJ1-5 and V is TRBV4-3, with D possibly being TRBD1 (6 bases). The CDR3 extends over 16 amino acids. Germline V gene lookup returns CDR1 LGHNA and CDR2 YSLEER. The germline V and J ends were trimmed by 3 bases and 1 base, with 13 bases remaining between them. The chain's CDR3 is CASSQDGQNSNQPQHF. The CDR3 DNA is TGCGCCAGCAGCCAGGACGGACAGAACAGCAATCAGCCCCAGCATTTT.

The chain recombines TRBV18 with TRBJ2-1, with 8 bases aligning to TRBD2. The CDR3 has 14 amino acids. Per germline, CDR1 KGHSH and CDR2 LQKENI. With 2 bases clipped from V and 7 bases from J, the junction kept 4 bases outside the gene matches. The CDR3 here is CASSPNSGGNEQFF. In nucleotides, the CDR3 is TGTGCCAGCTCACCAAATTCGGGGGGGAATGAGCAGTTCTTC. The complete variable domain, with remaining parts taken from reference TRBV18 and TRBJ2-1, reads NAGVMQNPRHLVRRRGQEARLRCSPMKGHSHVYWYRQLPEEGLKFMVYLQKENIIDESGMPKERFSAEFPKEGPSILRIQQVVRGDSAAYFCASSPNSGGNEQFFGPGTRLTVL.

The J gene is TRBJ1-3, the V gene TRBV10-3; no reliable D call. This CDR3 contains 13 residues. Germline V gene sequence: CDR1 ENHRY, CDR2 SYGVKD. V lost 7 bases to trimming and J lost 0 bases, with 7 bases between them. The CDR3 sequence: CAIKAVSGNTIYF. Here the CDR3 DNA reads TGTGCCATCAAGGCGGTCTCTGGAAACACCATATATTTT.

The chain employs TRBV11-2 and TRBJ1-2, with D unclear. This CDR3 is built from 13 residues. Trimming removed 3 bases at V and 5 bases at J, with 10 bases between. CDR1 is SGHAT, CDR2 FQNNGV, per germline. In DNA, the CDR3 is TGTGCCAGCAGCTTTTCTCGCCGGTATGGCTACACCTTC. This gives the protein CASSFSRRYGYTF.

The chain uses TRBV5-5 and TRBJ2-1; 13 nucleotides line up with TRBD2. The CDR3 is 15 amino acids. Trimming at V came to 4 bases and at J to 7 bases, leaving 5 bases not matched to a gene. In germline, CDR1 is SGHKS, CDR2 YYEKEE (reference sequence). Here the CDR3 reads CASSQGLAGRNEQFF. CDR3 coding DNA: TGTGCCAGCAGCCAGGGACTAGCGGGAAGGAATGAGCAGTTCTTC.

The chain uses TRBV5-4 and TRBJ1-1; a possible D gene is TRBD1 (6 bases). Germline assignment: CDR1 SGHNT and CDR2 YYREEE (reference sequence). Trimming removed 5 bases from V and 4 bases from J, with 15 bases in between. This CDR3 region has 14 residues. CDR3 DNA sequence: TGTGCCAGCAGTCCCGGGGGGGCGGGCACTGAAGCTTTCTTT. Amino acids: CASSPGGAGTEAFF.

V is TRBV30 and J is TRBJ1-6; a possible D gene is TRBD1 (6 bases). CDR1 and CDR2 from the germline V gene are GTSNPN and SVGIG (reference sequence). The CDR3 covers 14 residues. Trimming pared 0 bases from V and 5 bases from J, leaving 8 bases between. CDR3 DNA sequence: TGTGCCTGGAGTGTAACAGGGCATAATTCACCCCTCCACTTT. Translation gives CAWSVTGHNSPLHF.